The source of this T cell receptor (beta chain) is a study of PD-L1 blockade in urothelial cancer. Study-wide context: Blood analysis was done at 3 weeks (second dose) and 6 weeks after treatment began.

Each PCR contained spiked-in synthetic TCR analog templates. The table came from immunoSEQ multiplex PCR; TCRdb's copy has only in-frame clones and leaves some out. The sample lists roughly 120,000 clones; approximately 90% were seen once. Time point denoted: peripheral blood 6 weeks after treatment start. Individual patients had between 1 and 8 samples, taken pretreatment and on-treatment. The CDR3 contains 14 residues. Germline-derived CDR1 and CDR2 are MNHNS and SASEGT. Trimming took off 5 bases at V and 1 base at J, with 12 bases between the two ends. This sample comprised PBMCs, obtained around atezolizumab (anti-PD-L1) treatment. V gene TRBV6-1 combines with J gene TRBJ2-7; perhaps TRBD1 as D (6 bases). The origin of this receptor is a man between 60 and 75 years old with urothelial cancer. The CDR3 loop is CASSRSQGSYEQYF. CDR3 DNA sequence: TGTGCCAGCAGTCGATCACAGGGATCCTACGAGCAGTACTTC.